This passage covers 25 T cell receptor beta chains from one sample sequenced in a study of blood T cell repertoires in COVID-19. Clones were sequenced by immunoSEQ multiplex PCR, and TCRdb holds only the in-frame ones, with some missing. The sample lists 120,000 to 150,000 clones, about 80% seen once, with about 5.1% in the top ten. Sequenced input: peripheral blood. These receptors all stem from a human donor in a cohort sampled during active COVID-19.

The chain couples TRBV5-1 to TRBJ2-1, with 9 bases lining up with TRBD2. V shed 4 bases, J shed 1 base, and the junction held 18 bases outside the gene matches. CDR1 and CDR2 (germline): SGHRS, YFSETQ. The CDR3 contains 20 residues. The CDR3 loop reads CASSPGLAISGPQSYNEQFF. CDR3 sequence (DNA): TGCGCCAGCAGCCCCGGACTAGCGATATCCGGTCCCCAATCCTACAATGAGCAGTTCTTC.

This chain connects TRBV7-2 to TRBJ2-3; 9 bases align to TRBD2. V was clipped by 3 bases and J by 4 bases; unmatched bases: 5. CDR1 SGHTA and CDR2 FQGNSA come from the germline V gene. The CDR3 runs to 15 residues. CDR3 nucleotide sequence: TGTGCCAGCAGCTTTGGCGGGGGGGGACCAGATACGCAGTATTTT. Protein product: CASSFGGGGPDTQYF.

V gene TRBV19 combines with J gene TRBJ1-1; unclear D gene. Trimming removed 4 bases from V and 5 bases from J, with 11 bases in between. The CDR3 consists of 13 residues. Germline V gene sequence: CDR1 LNHDA, CDR2 SQIVND (reference sequence). The chain's CDR3 is CASSNLGMTEAFF. The CDR3 DNA sequence: TGTGCCAGTAGTAACCTCGGGATGACTGAAGCTTTCTTT.

The chain employs TRBV18 and TRBJ2-2; the D is unclear. CDR1 KGHSH and CDR2 LQKENI come from the germline V gene. V lost 1 base to trimming and J lost 3 bases, with 15 bases between them. The CDR3 consists of 17 residues. The CDR3 region is CASSPLRPRSYTGELFF. The CDR3 nucleotides read TGTGCCAGCTCACCACTGCGACCTAGGTCCTACACCGGGGAGCTGTTTTTT.

The chain employs TRBV6-6 and TRBJ2-6; TRBD1 aligns across 9 bases. Germline loops: CDR1 MNHNY, CDR2 SVGAGI (reference sequence). V lost 6 bases to trimming and J lost 1 base; unmatched junction nucleotides: 16. The CDR3 totals 20 residues. The CDR3 DNA reads as TGTGCCAGCAGCCTAACCACAGGGGGCGTCGGAGTGTCTGGGGCCAACGTCCTGACTTTC. It yields the protein CASSLTTGGVGVSGANVLTF.

The chain uses TRBV14 and TRBJ1-2; 7 nucleotides line up with TRBD1. V lost 1 base to trimming and J lost 6 bases; unmatched junction nucleotides: 2. The CDR3 has 13 residues. Germline V gives CDR1 SGHDN, CDR2 FVKESK. The CDR3: CASSQVQGNGYTF. The DNA for the CDR3 is TGTGCCAGCAGCCAAGTACAGGGGAATGGCTACACCTTC.

This chain joins TRBV7-9 and TRBJ2-1; 14 bases align to TRBD2. Germline CDR1 and CDR2: SEHNR and FQNEAQ (reference sequence). Trimming cost V 8 bases and J 0 bases; bases outside gene matches: 9. The CDR3 extends over 18 amino acids. The CDR3 DNA reads as TGTGCCAGCCCACGACTAGCGGGAGGGTTTAGCTCCTACAATGAGCAGTTCTTC. Translated: CASPRLAGGFSSYNEQFF.

This rearrangement joins TRBV28 to TRBJ2-7; 9 nucleotides match TRBD1. CDR3 length: 15 amino acids. The germline CDR1 and CDR2 sequences are MDHEN and SYDVKM. The ends lost 3 bases at V and 5 bases at J; junction bases unmatched: 8. The CDR3, as DNA: TGTGCCAGCAGTTTGCACAGGGGGCTTCCCAACGAGCAGTACTTC. Translated: CASSLHRGLPNEQYF.

This sequence joins TRBV4-2 and TRBJ1-1; 7 bases line up with TRBD1. Trimming removed 0 bases from V and 6 bases from J; junction bases left unmatched: 4. The germline V gene encodes CDR1 LGHNA and CDR2 YNFKEQ. This CDR3 has 14 amino acids. In DNA form, the CDR3 reads TGTGCCAGCAGCCAAGACAGGGGGACCGCTGAAGCTTTCTTT. It is translated as CASSQDRGTAEAFF.

V is TRBV28 and J is TRBJ2-2, with 11 nucleotides matching TRBD2. V shed 11 bases, J shed 4 bases, and the junction held 6 bases outside the gene matches. Germline V gives CDR1 MDHEN, CDR2 SYDVKM. The CDR3 consists of 14 residues. CDR3 region: CAAVGLAGTGELFF. CDR3 DNA: TGTGCCGCAGTTGGACTAGCGGGCACCGGGGAGCTGTTTTTT. The variable domain in full, completed from reference TRBV28 and TRBJ2-2, reads DVKVTQSSRYLVKRTGEKVFLECVQDMDHENMFWYRQDPGLGLRLIYFSYDVKMKEKGDIPEGYSVSREKKERFSLILESASTNQTSMYLCAAVGLAGTGELFFGEGSRLTVL.

The chain is built from TRBV27 and TRBJ2-7, with 7 bases that match TRBD1. With V trimmed by 2 bases and J by 0 bases, 1 base remained unmatched. Looked up from germline, CDR1 is MNHEY and CDR2 is SMNVEV (reference sequence). The CDR3 contains 14 residues. CDR3 amino acids: CASSLRGPSYEQYF. The CDR3 DNA is TGTGCCAGCAGTTTAAGGGGGCCCTCCTACGAGCAGTACTTC.

The chain couples TRBV19 to TRBJ1-1; D not certain. The germline CDR1 and CDR2 sequences are LNHDA and SQIVND (reference sequence). Trimming removed 4 bases at V and 5 bases at J, with 17 bases between. This CDR3 contains 15 residues. The CDR3 DNA follows: TGTGCCAGTAGTACCCGACATTTTATGTCGACTGAAGCTTTCTTT. It yields the protein CASSTRHFMSTEAFF.

J is TRBJ2-1 and V is TRBV7-2, with 9 bases matching TRBD1. Trimming took 5 bases from V and 8 from J; bases not matched to a gene: 10. In germline, CDR1 is SGHTA, CDR2 FQGNSA. This CDR3 has 15 residues. In nucleotides, the CDR3 is TGTGCCAGCAGCGACACAGGGGGCGCGGGGGATGAGCAGTTCTTC. This encodes CASSDTGGAGDEQFF.

The CDR3 reads CASSDSILNTEAFF. For the CDR3, the DNA is TGTGCCAGCAGCGACAGTATCTTGAACACTGAAGCTTTCTTT. The chain carries TRBV5-4 and TRBJ1-1; D might be TRBD1 (5 bases). Trimming cost V 4 bases and J 0 bases, with 10 bases left between them. The CDR3 sequence is 14 residues long. Germline V CDR1 and CDR2: SGHNT, YYREEE (reference sequence).

This clone was detected a few times. The chain combines TRBV2 with TRBJ1-5; D may be TRBD1 (6 bases). The length of the CDR3 is 15 residues. V was trimmed by 6 bases and J by 2 bases, leaving 14 bases between them. Germline V gene lookup returns CDR1 SNHLY and CDR2 FYNNEI. The CDR3 nucleotides are TGTGCCAGCAGATTTGACAGGAATGGCAATCAGCCCCAGCATTTT. Amino acid sequence: CASRFDRNGNQPQHF.

The V gene is TRBV27, the J gene TRBJ1-1, with D maybe TRBD1 (6 bases). CDR1 MNHEY and CDR2 SMNVEV come from the germline V gene (reference sequence). CDR3 length: 13 amino acids. V gave up 10 bases and J gave up 0 bases, with 12 bases separating them. Here the CDR3 reads CATRRTVNTEAFF. The CDR3 DNA reads as TGTGCCACCCGACGGACAGTGAACACTGAAGCTTTCTTT.

V is TRBV5-1 and J is TRBJ2-5, with TRBD2 matching over 10 bases. The CDR3 extends over 13 amino acids. V dropped 6 bases and J dropped 4; count of bases not matched to a gene: 3. From germline, CDR1 is SGHRS and CDR2 YFSETQ. The CDR3 sequence is CASTRTSGETQYF. CDR3 coding DNA: TGCGCCAGCACCCGGACTAGCGGAGAGACCCAGTACTTC.

The CDR3: CASSLDPGLADWNTGELFF. The CDR3 nucleotides are TGTGCCAGCAGCTTGGATCCGGGACTAGCGGATTGGAACACCGGGGAGCTGTTTTTT. The V call is TRBV5-4, the J call TRBJ2-2; 11 bases fit TRBD2. Trimming took 0 bases from V and 1 from J; bases not matched to a gene: 8. CDR1 and CDR2 (germline): SGHNT, YYREEE (reference sequence). The CDR3 runs to 19 residues.

This chain uses TRBV6-2 or TRBV6-3 with TRBJ1-1; 7 nucleotides agree with TRBD1. The germline V gene has CDR1 MNHEY and CDR2 SVGEGT. This CDR3 has 14 amino acids. Trimming cost V 5 bases and J 6 bases; bases outside gene matches: 9. CDR3 sequence: CASSARTGIPEAFF. For the CDR3, the DNA is TGTGCCAGCAGTGCTAGGACAGGCATTCCTGAAGCTTTCTTT.

Points on this clone: Other nucleotide sequences in the sample specify the same CDR3. The chain has TRBV11-2 and TRBJ2-1, with 9 bases lining up with TRBD2. There are 14 residues in the CDR3. V lost 2 bases to trimming and J lost 7 bases; unmatched junction nucleotides: 3. CDR1 is SGHAT, CDR2 FQNNGV, per germline. The CDR3 reads CASSLLAGSNEQFF. The CDR3 nucleotides are TGTGCCAGCAGCTTACTAGCGGGATCAAATGAGCAGTTCTTC.

The chain links TRBV5-4 to TRBJ1-1; D unclear. CDR3 length: 16 amino acids. Germline V gene data show CDR1 as SGHNT and CDR2 as YYREEE (reference sequence). Trimming took off 1 base at V and 3 bases at J, with 16 bases between the two ends. The CDR3 protein is CASSLFRGEIDTEAFF. The CDR3 coding sequence is TGTGCCAGCAGCTTGTTTCGGGGAGAGATTGACACTGAAGCTTTCTTT.

The V call is TRBV19, the J call TRBJ2-3; 8 bases align to TRBD2. Trimming cost V 3 bases and J 5 bases; bases outside gene matches: 4. Germline CDR1 and CDR2: LNHDA and SQIVND (reference sequence). This CDR3 comprises 14 residues. The CDR3, as DNA: TGTGCCAGTAGTATGGTCGGGAGGGGAGATACGCAGTATTTT. Translating gives CASSMVGRGDTQYF.

V gene TRBV19 combines with J gene TRBJ2-7; the match to TRBD2 covers 7 bases. V was pared by 11 bases and J by 0 bases, with 10 bases of the junction left unmatched. Per the germline V gene, CDR1 is LNHDA and CDR2 is SQIVND (reference sequence). The CDR3 covers 14 residues. For the CDR3, the DNA is TGTGCCTCCAAAAGGCGGGGGAGCTCCTACGAGCAGTACTTC. Its translation: CASKRRGSSYEQYF.

This clone was seen more than once but under ten times. V is TRBV7-9 and J is TRBJ1-5; D is possibly TRBD1 (6 bases). From germline, CDR1 is SEHNR and CDR2 FQNEAQ (reference sequence). This CDR3 is built from 13 residues. With 0 bases removed from V and 7 bases from J, the gap between germline ends came to 7 bases. CDR3 sequence: CASSLAGGQPQHF. Here the CDR3 DNA reads TGTGCCAGCAGCTTAGCAGGGGGACAGCCCCAGCATTTT.

The chain carries TRBV25-1 and TRBJ1-6; D might be TRBD1 (5 bases). Trimming took 0 bases from V and 7 from J, leaving 13 bases between them. Per germline, CDR1 MGHDK and CDR2 SYGVNS. The CDR3 sequence is 16 residues long. This CDR3 reads CASSEYGGKGNSPLHF. CDR3 nucleotide sequence: TGTGCCAGCAGTGAATATGGGGGGAAGGGGAATTCACCCCTCCACTTT.